This T cell receptor (beta chain) was identified in a study of T-cell reconstitution after alpha-beta-depleted transplantation in children. This clonotype was seen a few times. Its antigen is unknown. General study points: The study traced high day-60 TCRbeta diversity in some patients to surviving recipient T cells and thymic progenitors. At the one-year point after transplant, T-cell counts and TCRbeta diversity were found to come mostly from T cells that had been newly produced.

Construction of the TCRbeta library involved unique molecular identifiers. Each CDR3 protein is one row after TCRdb ran MiXCR on the PCR reads. The table shows approximately 300,000 distinct CDR3 sequences, with approximately 7.3% occurring only once. Germline V CDR1 and CDR2: LGHNA, YNFKEQ. The CDR3 sequence is 17 residues long. The J segment lost 8 bases and the V segment lost 0 bases, leaving 7 bases of the junction unmatched. The source is a female patient aged 2 to 10 who had a stem cell transplant for Fanconi anemia, so the T cells may come from the graft donor. J is TRBJ1-4 and V is TRBV4-2; 12 bases line up with TRBD1. The sample consisted of peripheral blood, taken 360 days after TCRalphabeta/CD19-depleted stem cell transplant. CDR3 in amino acids: CASSQEKGQGAEEKLFF. In DNA form, the CDR3 reads TGTGCCAGCAGCCAAGAAAAGGGACAGGGGGCTGAGGAAAAACTGTTTTTT.